A single sample gave rise to the 10 T cell receptor beta chains below, sequenced in a study of molecular identifiers for immune sequencing clone quantification. From the PCR reads, TCRdb called clonotypes with MiXCR, one entry per CDR3 protein. The sample carries about half a million distinct CDR3 sequences, about 22% recorded once. Sequencing input: naive CD8+ T cells from blood, with Jurkat cell RNA spiked in. Subset defined: FACS-sorted CD8+CD4-CCR7+CD45RA+ naive T cells. Every receptor here comes from a human donor in good health. Some libraries in this study had Jurkat cell RNA spiked in.

The chain uses TRBV12-3 or TRBV12-4 and TRBJ2-1; 11 positions match TRBD2. The CDR3 has 15 residues. V lost 8 bases and J lost 2; bases outside the gene matches: 5. The DNA of the CDR3 is TGTGCCAGCGGAACTAGCGGGAGCCCCTACAATGAGCAGTTCTTC. Its translation is CASGTSGSPYNEQFF.

CDR3 nucleotide sequence: TGTGCCAGCAGTTACTCAGCTCTAGCGGGGGTCTCAGATACGCAGTATTTT. It yields the protein CASSYSALAGVSDTQYF. This chain connects TRBV6-2 or TRBV6-3 to TRBJ2-3; 10 bases line up with TRBD2. The J segment lost 4 bases and the V segment lost 0 bases, leaving 7 bases of the junction unmatched. Germline V gives CDR1 MNHEY, CDR2 SVGEGT. The CDR3 runs 17 residues.

Only a few counts were recorded for this clonotype. This chain uses TRBV29-1 with TRBJ2-7; D is possibly TRBD1 or TRBD2 (5 bases each). This CDR3 is 15 amino acids long. Germline loops: CDR1 SQVTM, CDR2 ANQGSEA. Trimming took 6 bases from V and 0 from J, leaving 18 bases between them. The CDR3 protein is CSVLAGTASSYEQYF. The CDR3 DNA follows: TGCAGCGTGTTGGCCGGGACGGCAAGCTCCTACGAGCAGTACTTC.

This clonotype was counted many times. This rearrangement joins TRBV7-9 to TRBJ1-1; 7 bases fit TRBD1. CDR1 SEHNR and CDR2 FQNEAQ come from the germline V gene (reference sequence). V lost 6 bases, J lost 3 bases, and 10 bases stayed unmatched. This CDR3 region has 15 residues. CDR3 region: CASSTPGGTDTEAFF. Written as DNA, the CDR3 is TGTGCCAGCAGTACCCCAGGGGGTACGGACACTGAAGCTTTCTTT.

Ten or more counts support this clonotype. The chain carries TRBV3-1 and TRBJ2-1; a possible D gene is TRBD2 (5 bases). This CDR3 comprises 15 residues. Trimming shortened V by 1 base and J by 7 bases, and 14 bases separated the two germline ends. CDR1 and CDR2 from the germline V gene are LGHDT and YNNKEL (reference sequence). The CDR3 loop is CASSQVSSSRNEQFF. The CDR3 DNA sequence: TGTGCCAGCAGCCAAGTATCCTCTAGCAGGAATGAGCAGTTCTTC.

The sample holds many counts of this clonotype. The J gene is TRBJ1-1, the V gene TRBV4-1; the match to TRBD1 covers 8 bases. Trimming took 4 bases from V and 4 from J; bases not matched to a gene: 5. CDR1 and CDR2 (germline): MGHRA, YSYEKL. The CDR3 covers 14 residues. This CDR3 is CASSRGQGGTEAFF. The CDR3 nucleotides read TGCGCCAGCAGCCGAGGACAGGGTGGCACTGAAGCTTTCTTT.

This chain links TRBV7-9 with TRBJ1-4; maybe TRBD1 (5 bases). Between the trimmed V and J ends, which lost 1 base and 6 bases, there was a span of 9 bases. CDR3 length equals 14 residues. CDR1 and CDR2 (germline): SEHNR, FQNEAQ (reference sequence). The CDR3 nucleotides read TGTGCCAGCAGCTTAGTGGGCAGGGATGAAAAACTGTTTTTT. The encoded protein is CASSLVGRDEKLFF.

This clonotype appeared a few times. This chain joins TRBV6-5 and TRBJ2-1; 9 positions match TRBD1. With V trimmed by 4 bases and J by 12 bases, 19 bases remained unmatched. Germline lookup yields CDR1 MNHEY and CDR2 SVGAGI. The CDR3 totals 17 residues. CDR3 DNA: TGTGCCAGCAGTTTCACCTCACAGGGGGCCCCAATTGAGGGGCAGTTCTTC. It is translated as CASSFTSQGAPIEGQFF.

This clonotype came up many times. The chain is built from TRBV7-3 and TRBJ1-1; D not resolved. Between the trimmed V and J ends, which lost 1 base and 5 bases, there was a span of 11 bases. This CDR3 has 14 residues. The V gene's germline CDR1 is SGHTA and CDR2 FQGTGA. The CDR3 here is CASSLIGMGTEAFF. The CDR3 nucleotides are TGTGCCAGCAGCTTAATTGGTATGGGGACTGAAGCTTTCTTT.

This chain connects TRBV11-2 to TRBJ1-1, with D tentatively TRBD1 (5 bases). Germline CDR1 is SGHAT and CDR2 is FQNNGV. The CDR3 is made up of 14 amino acids. The V end was cut by 1 base, the J end by 5 bases, with 11 bases between. DNA for the CDR3: TGTGCCAGCAGCTTAGGCCTGGGGGAAACTGAAGCTTTCTTT. As protein: CASSLGLGETEAFF.